The 10 T cell receptor beta chains in this list originate from one sample, sequenced in a study of T cell clones after liver transplantation. Sequenced by immunoSEQ multiplex PCR; TCRdb stores in-frame clones only, minus some. The profile covers around 120,000 clones, with just over 90% appearing a single time and 0.83% taken by the ten largest. The sequences come from CD4+ T cells from blood, collected 12 months after liver transplant. Source of these receptors: a human patient who received a liver transplant. Some of the T cells may derive from the graft donor.

The chain combines TRBV7-9 with TRBJ2-7; no reliable D call. V lost 5 bases and J lost 0, with 17 bases in between. The CDR3 spans 16 residues. Germline lookup yields CDR1 SEHNR and CDR2 FQNEAQ (reference sequence). The CDR3 DNA reads as TGTGCCAGCAGCCCTGATGGGTTCGGCCGCTCCTACGAGCAGTACTTC. Residues: CASSPDGFGRSYEQYF. Drawing the rest from reference TRBV7-9 and TRBJ2-7, the complete variable domain is DTGVSQNPRHKITKRGQNVTFRCDPISEHNRLYWYRQTLGQGPEFLTYFQNEAQLEKSRLLSDRFSAERPKGSFSTLEIQRTEQGDSAMYLCASSPDGFGRSYEQYFGPGTRLTVT.

The chain is built from TRBV6-5 and TRBJ2-1, with TRBD2 identical over 9 bases. Germline-derived CDR1 and CDR2 are MNHEY and SVGAGI. V lost 6 bases, J lost 5 bases, and 2 bases stayed unmatched. This CDR3 spans 13 amino acids. CDR3 loop: CASRSSGDNEQFF. CDR3 coding DNA: TGTGCCAGCAGGTCTAGCGGGGACAATGAGCAGTTCTTC.

This clone has more than one count but fewer than ten. The chain couples TRBV4-3 to TRBJ1-1; maybe TRBD1 (5 bases). The V gene lost 0 bases and the J gene lost 5 bases, with 7 bases spanning the gap. The CDR3 extends over 13 amino acids. In germline, CDR1 is LGHNA, CDR2 YSLEER. CDR3 residues: CASSQDGGTEAFF. Written as DNA, the CDR3 is TGCGCCAGCAGCCAAGATGGGGGGACTGAAGCTTTCTTT.

J is TRBJ2-7 and V is TRBV4-1, with TRBD2 matching 11 bases. The CDR3 sequence is 18 residues long. The germline V gene has CDR1 MGHRA and CDR2 YSYEKL. Trimming at V came to 0 bases and at J to 5 bases, leaving 12 bases not matched to a gene. The CDR3 DNA reads TGCGCCAGCAGCCAAGATCAGACCAGGGCTAGCGGGAGGAACGAGCAGTACTTC. Translated: CASSQDQTRASGRNEQYF.

The DNA for the CDR3 is TGTGCCAGCAGTATCCGGGACAGCTTATACCAAGAGACCCAGTACTTC. Its protein product is CASSIRDSLYQETQYF. The chain has TRBV11-2 and TRBJ2-5; 7 bases match TRBD1. The CDR3 runs 16 residues. V was pared by 6 bases and J by 0 bases, with 10 bases of the junction left unmatched. In germline, CDR1 is SGHAT, CDR2 FQNNGV.

The chain links TRBV14 to TRBJ1-4, with D hard to call. V lost 3 bases and J lost 10, with 15 bases in between. The CDR3 contains 14 residues. Germline CDR1 is SGHDN and CDR2 is FVKESK. The CDR3 here is CASSQDRLGGKLFF. The CDR3 DNA reads TGTGCCAGCAGCCAGGACCGACTGGGAGGAAAACTGTTTTTT.

V is TRBV7-3 and J is TRBJ2-6; D gene uncertain. The ends were cut back, 3 bases at V and 0 bases at J, with 15 bases in the middle. The CDR3 runs 18 residues. CDR1 and CDR2 from the germline V gene are SGHTA and FQGTGA. CDR3 nucleotide sequence: TGTGCCAGCAGCTTCAATTCGTGGCTAGGCTCTGGGGCCAACGTCCTGACTTTC. This translates into CASSFNSWLGSGANVLTF.

The chain combines TRBV28 with TRBJ2-7; tentative D call: TRBD1 (6 bases). The CDR3 has 14 residues. V was cut by 6 bases and J by 0 bases, with 12 bases left in between. Germline V lookup: CDR1 MDHEN, CDR2 SYDVKM. The CDR3 coding sequence is TGTGCCAGCAGGACAGACAGGAACTCCTACGAGCAGTACTTC. Protein: CASRTDRNSYEQYF.

Details on this clone: Its ends do not fully match the called genes, so a read error is possible. The chain carries TRBV5-6 and TRBJ2-5; no definite D call. Looked up from germline, CDR1 is SGHDT and CDR2 is YYEEEE. The CDR3 sequence is 14 residues long. In DNA, the CDR3 is TGTGCCAGCAGCTTGGTGACCCACCAGGAGACCCAGTACTTC. It specifies CASSLVTHQETQYF.

The rearrangement links TRBV7-9 to TRBJ2-7, with 12 bases matching TRBD2. Trimming at V came to 5 bases and at J to 13 bases, leaving 12 bases not matched to a gene. The germline CDR1 and CDR2 sequences are SEHNR and FQNEAQ (reference sequence). The CDR3 is 14 amino acids. The CDR3 here is CASSPGLAGGQAYF. CDR3 coding DNA: TGTGCCAGCAGCCCTGGGCTAGCGGGAGGGCAGGCCTACTTC.